This TCR beta chain derives from a study of shared clonotypes between healthy human individuals (TCRdb year 2020). Turning to the overall study: A couple of women and a few men aged 18 to 49 years were included in the cohort. To estimate repertoire size and how much clonotype sharing occurs between individuals, the study deeply sequenced the blood TCR repertoires of roughly 5 healthy adults. Libraries were prepared and TCR repertoires were sequenced by different laboratories using diverse techniques, in order to increase sequencing depth and limit assay-specific biases. Leukapheresis yielded between about 0.94 and 9 billion PBMCs per donor. The paper's findings and limits, for the study overall: Pairwise subsampling led to the expectation that sequencing depth would affect the degree of clonotype sharing among donors. Sampling was restricted to blood, and TCR repertoires in tissues likely differ from the TCR repertoires found in blood. The small number of donors limited the genetic and exposure-history diversity represented.

On this clone: Its antigen is still unknown. No base-level quality is on record; no much larger clone is a single base apart.

Using the deep immunoSEQ assay, TCR CDR3 regions were amplified from genomic DNA by multiplex PCR. Extracted genomic DNA from each cell subset was spread evenly across all wells of several immunoSEQ 96-well plates, with each plate serving as a replicate. For unsorted PBMC, each replicate PCR was loaded with roughly 330 ng genomic DNA, equivalent to 25,000 to 35,000 T cell genomes. Unsorted PBMC genomic DNA was sequenced across ten immunoSEQ deep assay plates. Purified libraries were quantified with a Qubit 3.0 fluorometer, sized on a Bioanalyzer 2100, and re-quantified with the KAPA Library Quantification kit. A separate single-read 150-cycle Illumina NextSeq 550 flow cell was used to sequence each immunoSEQ 96-well plate. The source study handled its data this way. The immunoSEQ output contained only junctional sequences without quality scores, so filtering could not match that applied to full-length reads. To assign V/J genes and CDR3, sequences were annotated against IMGT germline references using PyIR, a Python wrapper for IgBLAST v1.9. Any read was removed if the V/J assignment was weak (E-value above 1e-6), the CDR3 was missing, or the read contained stop codons, out-of-frame junctions, or ambiguous translated residues. V3J clonotypes were defined as sequences sharing an identical inferred V gene, J gene, and CDR3 amino acid sequence. The percentage overlap between two repertoires was calculated by dividing the number of shared unique clonotypes by the size of the smaller repertoire. Repertoire richness was assessed with RTK rarefaction, the Chao1 estimator, and Recon v2.1 estimates of unobserved clonotypes. TCRdb mirrors the immuneACCESS table, restricted to in-frame sequences. Some clones are absent from its copies; in checked studies, under half trace to an unresolved V gene, and the reason for the others is unknown. D and trimming were read from the DNA, whereas the V and J calls and clone size are those reported in that table. This sample holds some 530,000 clones; 60% to 80% were observed only once. The ten largest clones represent about 12% of the sample.

V is reduced by 1 base and J by 4 bases, leaving a spacing of 13 bases between them. From the germline V gene, CDR1 is LGHNT and CDR2 is FRNRAP. CDR3 length: 15 amino acids, cysteine to phenylalanine. Only the CDR3 part of the read is kept: 45 bases, read in frame from the first base. The donors were healthy, HIV-negative adults with no recently reported acute infections or vaccinations. Only Caucasian adults living in Nashville, Tennessee, USA were represented among the donors. For unsorted samples, roughly 91 million PBMCs were counted, and genomic DNA was extracted using the QIAamp DNA Blood Mini kit. After blood collection by leukapheresis, PBMCs were isolated using Ficoll-Histopaque density gradient centrifugation and then cryopreserved in the vapor phase of liquid nitrogen.

This sequence originates from a middle-aged woman in good health. Some clones in this sample may be carry-over from other donors' samples. The V and J genes are TRBV12-5 and TRBJ1-1, with TRBD1 as a weak D call on 5 bases. Sequenced sample: PBMCs. The DNA sequence follows: TGTGCTAGTGGTTTGGGGGGCGGACGGGGCACTGAAGCTTTCTTT. Translation gives CASGLGGGRGTEAFF.